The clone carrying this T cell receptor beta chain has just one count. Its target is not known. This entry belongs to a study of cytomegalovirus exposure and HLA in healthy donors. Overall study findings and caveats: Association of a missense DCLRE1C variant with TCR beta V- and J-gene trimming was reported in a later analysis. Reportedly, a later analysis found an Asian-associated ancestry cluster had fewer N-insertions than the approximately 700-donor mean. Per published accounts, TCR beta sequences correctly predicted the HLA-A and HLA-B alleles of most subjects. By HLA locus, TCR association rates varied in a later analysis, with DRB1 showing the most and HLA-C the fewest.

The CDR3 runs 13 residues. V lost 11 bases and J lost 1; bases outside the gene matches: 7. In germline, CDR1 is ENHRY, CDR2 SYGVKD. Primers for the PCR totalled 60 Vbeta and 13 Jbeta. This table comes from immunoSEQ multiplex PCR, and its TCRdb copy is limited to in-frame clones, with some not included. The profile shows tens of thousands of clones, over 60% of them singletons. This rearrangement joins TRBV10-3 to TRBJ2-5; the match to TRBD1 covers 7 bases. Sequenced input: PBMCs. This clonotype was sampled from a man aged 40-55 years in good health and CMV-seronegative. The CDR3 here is CASRTGVQETQYF. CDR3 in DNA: TGTGCCTCTCGGACAGGCGTCCAAGAGACCCAGTACTTC.